This TCR beta chain emerged from a study of sequential checkpoint blockade in melanoma. Noted treatment: randomized to nivolumab then ipilimumab (arm A) or the reverse (arm B). Profiling relied on immunoSEQ multiplex PCR, and the TCRdb table lists in-frame clones only, not all of them. The sample contains around 2,200 clones, roughly 24% of which appear only once. This CDR3 comprises 14 residues. The germline CDR1 and CDR2 sequences are MGHDK and SYGVNS. Trimming cost V 6 bases and J 0 bases, with 9 bases left between them. This clone was observed a few times. J is TRBJ1-5 and V is TRBV25-1, with D maybe TRBD1 (5 bases). The source is a human donor with melanoma. This specimen was tumor tissue (inferred from file names), taken from a patient given nivolumab and ipilimumab in sequence. As DNA, the CDR3 is TGTGCCAGCAGCCTGGGGGATAGCAATCAGCCCCAGCATTTT. Translation: CASSLGDSNQPQHF.